These 21 T cell receptor beta chains share one sample of origin, sequenced in a study of T cells in Graves' hyperthyroidism and ophthalmopathy. Amplified TCR beta CDR3 regions came from RNA transcripts. The HTBI set primed first-round TCR CDR3 RT-PCR. MiXCR, applied by TCRdb to the multiplex PCR reads, yields one record per CDR3 protein. The sample contains approximately 600,000 distinct CDR3 sequences, around 15% of which appear only once. Sequenced material: blood. The receptors shown here come from a woman in her thirties with Graves' hyperthyroidism.

On this clonotype: With a much larger clone just one base away, this may be a read error. V gene TRBV20-1 combines with J gene TRBJ1-2; perhaps TRBD1 as D (5 bases). The CDR3 is 13 residues long. Germline-derived CDR1 and CDR2 are DFQATT and SNEGSKA (reference sequence). CDR3 residues: CSTRDRGGPSYTF. The CDR3 coding sequence is TGCAGTACTAGAGATCGGGGGGGTCCTAGCTACACCTTC.

The J gene is TRBJ2-5, the V gene TRBV7-9; D gene unclear. The germline V gene encodes CDR1 SEHNR and CDR2 FQNEAQ (reference sequence). Deletions cut 2 bases from V and 7 bases from J, with 14 bases between. The CDR3 length is 14 residues. The CDR3, as DNA: TGTGCCAGCAGCTTATTGTCCTCCGTGGGGACCCAGTACTTC. Residues: CASSLLSSVGTQYF.

The chain combines TRBV9 with TRBJ2-5; TRBD2 is a possible D gene (6 bases). Germline V gene data show CDR1 as SGDLS and CDR2 as YYNGEE. Between the trimmed V and J ends, which lost 0 bases and 2 bases, there was a span of 14 bases. The CDR3 is made up of 16 amino acids. The DNA of the CDR3 is TGTGCCAGCAGCGTAGGATCGGGAGCGGCGCAAGAGACCCAGTACTTC. It codes for CASSVGSGAAQETQYF.

The chain recombines TRBV27 with TRBJ1-4, with 7 bases identical to TRBD1. This CDR3 is 15 amino acids long. Germline lookup yields CDR1 MNHEY and CDR2 SMNVEV (reference sequence). V was clipped by 6 bases and J by 6 bases; unmatched bases: 10. The CDR3 here is CASRQGISVDEKLFF. The CDR3 DNA follows: TGTGCCAGCAGACAGGGGATATCGGTAGATGAAAAACTGTTTTTT.

The gene calls are TRBV5-8 and TRBJ1-1; possible D gene TRBD1, 5 bases. Trimming cost V 4 bases and J 2 bases, with 12 bases left between them. CDR3 length: 14 amino acids. Per germline, CDR1 SGHTS and CDR2 YDEGEE. The CDR3 loop is CASSARVGNTEAFF. The CDR3 DNA reads as TGTGCCAGCAGCGCCAGGGTTGGCAACACTGAAGCTTTCTTT.

This clonotype was counted many times. The chain has TRBV5-6 and TRBJ1-1, with no clear D. The V end lost 2 bases, the J end lost 6 bases, and 5 bases lay between the germline ends. The CDR3 contains 11 residues. Per germline, CDR1 SGHDT and CDR2 YYEEEE. The DNA for the CDR3 is TGTGCCAGCAGCTTTTCTGCTGAAGCTTTCTTT. Translating it yields CASSFSAEAFF.

The chain links TRBV2 to TRBJ1-2; TRBD1 matches 9 bases. This CDR3 spans 14 amino acids. Trimming removed 8 bases from V and 8 bases from J; junction bases left unmatched: 12. CDR1 is SNHLY, CDR2 FYNNEI, per germline. The CDR3 DNA reads as TGTGCCAGCGGTTGGACAGGGGAGCTACAAGGCTACACCTTC. This gives the protein CASGWTGELQGYTF.

This clonotype was seen a few times. This chain links TRBV28 with TRBJ2-7; D ambiguous. CDR1 MDHEN and CDR2 SYDVKM come from the germline V gene. With 3 bases removed from V and 3 bases from J, the gap between germline ends came to 6 bases. The CDR3 is made up of 12 amino acids. The CDR3 DNA reads as TGTGCCAGCAGTTTTCTCCTCTACGAGCAGTACTTC. Encoded protein: CASSFLLYEQYF. Complete variable domain (other parts from reference TRBV28 and TRBJ2-7): DVKVTQSSRYLVKRTGEKVFLECVQDMDHENMFWYRQDPGLGLRLIYFSYDVKMKEKGDIPEGYSVSREKKERFSLILESASTNQTSMYLCASSFLLYEQYFGPGTRLTVT.

This clonotype was detected many times. The chain uses TRBV6-1 and TRBJ2-7; D possibly corresponds to TRBD1 (5 bases). The CDR3 is made up of 13 amino acids. Per the germline V gene, CDR1 is MNHNS and CDR2 is SASEGT. The V and J ends lost 6 bases and 4 bases respectively, with 13 bases between them. In nucleotides, the CDR3 is TGTGCCAGCAGGACGACAGACATTTACGAGCAGTACTTC. Translated: CASRTTDIYEQYF.

On this clonotype: Mismatch with germline at one junction end may stem from a read error. The gene calls are TRBV19 and TRBJ2-1; 8 bases agree with TRBD1. Per the germline V gene, CDR1 is LNHDA and CDR2 is SQIVND (reference sequence). The CDR3 has 15 amino acids. CDR3 bases: TGTGCCAGTATGGGCCTCAGGGGGCAAGACAATGAGCAGCTCTTC. Translation: CASMGLRGQDNEQLF. The entire variable domain, with the rest obtained from reference TRBV19 and TRBJ2-1, is as follows: DGGITQSPKYLFRKEGQNVTLSCEQNLNHDAMYWYRQDPGQGLRLIYYSQIVNDFQKGDIAEGYSVSREKKESFPLTVTSAQKNPTAFYLCASMGLRGQDNEQLFGPGTRLTVL.

This clonotype showed up many times. V usage is TRBV6-1 and J usage is TRBJ1-2; 7 bases match TRBD1. CDR1 and CDR2 from the germline V gene are MNHNS and SASEGT. The CDR3 has 16 residues. Trimming removed 6 bases from V and 4 bases from J; junction bases left unmatched: 14. The CDR3 region has the DNA TGTGCCAGCAGCAGTATCGAGGCCAGGGGGAGCTATGGCTACACCTTC. This translates into CASSSIEARGSYGYTF.

Only a few counts were recorded for this clonotype. The gene calls are TRBV12-3 or TRBV12-4 and TRBJ1-2; D remains unclear. The CDR3 totals 13 residues. Trimming removed 6 bases at V and 4 bases at J, with 12 bases between. The CDR3 region is CASRDGMSYGYTF. The CDR3 DNA is TGTGCCAGCAGGGACGGGATGAGCTATGGCTACACCTTC.

Only a few counts were recorded for this clonotype. This chain links TRBV20-1 with TRBJ1-2, with TRBD1 matching over 12 bases. V gave up 8 bases and J gave up 2 bases; unmatched junction bases: 6. Germline assignment: CDR1 DFQATT and CDR2 SNEGSKA (reference sequence). The CDR3 totals 14 residues. As DNA, the CDR3 is TGCAGTCCCGGGACAGGGGGCGTGAACTATGGCTACACCTTC. Translating gives CSPGTGGVNYGYTF.

This clonotype was seen repeatedly, ten times or more. The V call is TRBV6-1, the J call TRBJ2-1; 14 bases are a match to TRBD2. CDR1 is MNHNS, CDR2 SASEGT, per germline. The CDR3 spans 17 residues. J was trimmed by 1 base and V by 6 bases; bases with no gene match: 5. This CDR3 reads CASSPGTSGSSYNEQFF. Here the CDR3 DNA reads TGTGCCAGCAGCCCTGGGACTAGCGGGAGTTCCTACAATGAGCAGTTCTTC.

In its sample, this clonotype was seen a few times. The chain has TRBV18 and TRBJ1-2; possible D gene TRBD1, 5 bases. Germline CDR1 KGHSH, CDR2 LQKENI. V was pared by 0 bases and J by 4 bases, with 6 bases between. This CDR3 region has 13 residues. Here the CDR3 DNA reads TGTGCCAGCTCACCACCGACAGTCTATGGCTACACCTTC. Its translation: CASSPPTVYGYTF.

This clonotype was observed at least ten times. This chain uses TRBV28 with TRBJ2-2; D remains unclear. The CDR3 extends over 13 amino acids. Trimming cost V 3 bases and J 6 bases, with 8 bases left between them. CDR1 and CDR2 (germline): MDHEN, SYDVKM. The CDR3 bases are TGTGCCAGCAGTTTTACCTTTCCCGGGGAGCTGTTTTTT. Translated, it gives CASSFTFPGELFF.

The V call is TRBV19, the J call TRBJ2-7; 9 bases are a match to TRBD2. The germline V gene encodes CDR1 LNHDA and CDR2 SQIVND (reference sequence). CDR3 length: 14 amino acids. Losses at the gene ends were 7 bases for V and 2 bases for J; bases not matched to a gene: 6. CDR3 in amino acids: CASTRTSATYEQYF. Here the CDR3 DNA reads TGTGCCAGTACTCGGACTAGCGCAACCTACGAGCAGTACTTC. The whole variable domain, filled in from reference TRBV19 and TRBJ2-7, reads DGGITQSPKYLFRKEGQNVTLSCEQNLNHDAMYWYRQDPGQGLRLIYYSQIVNDFQKGDIAEGYSVSREKKESFPLTVTSAQKNPTAFYLCASTRTSATYEQYFGPGTRLTVT.

This clonotype occurred many times. The genes are TRBV11-2 and TRBJ2-2; D uncertain. Germline V gene sequence: CDR1 SGHAT, CDR2 FQNNGV. V lost 5 bases and J lost 0, with 7 bases in between. This CDR3 comprises 14 residues. As DNA, the CDR3 is TGTGCCAGCAGCAGAGTAGCGAACACCGGGGAGCTGTTTTTT. Its translation: CASSRVANTGELFF. Complete variable domain (other parts from reference TRBV11-2 and TRBJ2-2): EAGVAQSPRYKIIEKRQSVAFWCNPISGHATLYWYQQILGQGPKLLIQFQNNGVVDDSQLPKDRFSAERLKGVDSTLKIQPAKLEDSAVYLCASSRVANTGELFFGEGSRLTVL.

This clonotype was seen more than once but under ten times. The chain uses TRBV19 and TRBJ2-7; maybe TRBD1 (5 bases). The CDR3 totals 12 residues. Per germline, CDR1 LNHDA and CDR2 SQIVND (reference sequence). V dropped 5 bases and J dropped 7 bases, with 12 bases sitting between them. CDR3 region: CASSVGVWEQYF. CDR3 sequence (DNA): TGTGCCAGTAGTGTAGGGGTCTGGGAGCAGTACTTC.

The chain links TRBV9 to TRBJ1-1; 8 nucleotides align to TRBD1. Germline V CDR1 and CDR2: SGDLS, YYNGEE. The CDR3 length is 15 residues. V gave up 3 bases and J gave up 8 bases; unmatched junction bases: 12. CDR3 residues: CASSGRFGRGQEAFF. The CDR3 DNA reads as TGTGCCAGCAGCGGTAGATTTGGCAGGGGGCAGGAAGCTTTCTTT.

Worth noting for this clonotype: No DNA is shown, since the ends of the CDR3 on it are uncertain; the CDR3 is the one TCRdb lists. V and J are TRBV7-2 and TRBJ2-3; the table's D call of TRBD2 was not tested on the DNA. The CDR3 length is 23 residues, termini included. Germline CDR1 SGHTA, CDR2 FQGNSA. CDR3 residues: CASSFYICSASPLAGASTDTQYF.